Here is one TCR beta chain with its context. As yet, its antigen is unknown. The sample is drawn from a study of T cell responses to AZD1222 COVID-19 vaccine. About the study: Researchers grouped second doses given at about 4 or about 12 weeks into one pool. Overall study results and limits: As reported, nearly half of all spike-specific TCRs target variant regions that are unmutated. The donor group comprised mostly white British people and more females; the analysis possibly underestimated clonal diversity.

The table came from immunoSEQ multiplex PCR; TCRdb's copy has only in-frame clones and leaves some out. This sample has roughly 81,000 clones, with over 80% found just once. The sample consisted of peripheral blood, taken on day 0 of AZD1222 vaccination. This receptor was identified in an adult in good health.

The CDR3 loop is CASSQDLFGLSANAFF. The CDR3, as DNA: TGTGCCAGCAGCCAAGATCTTTTTGGATTATCGGCAAATGCTTTCTTT. V gene TRBV3-1 (or the pseudogene TRBV3-2) combines with J gene TRBJ1-1; unclear D gene. Germline values: CDR1 LGHDT, CDR2 YNNKEL (reference sequence). This CDR3 comprises 16 residues. The ends were cut back, 0 bases at V and 11 bases at J, with 22 bases in the middle.